This T cell receptor beta chain was sequenced for a study of blood T cells in healthy people across ages. Next came a second PCR, run for about 6 to 11 cycles, which used a sample-barcoded 5' primer along with a J-beta primer mix. TCRdb independently ran MiXCR on the 5' RACE reads; one entry per CDR3 protein. The sample has about 1.6 million distinct CDR3 sequences, roughly 30% seen once. Germline V lookup: CDR1 GTSNPN, CDR2 SVGIG (reference sequence). The CDR3 spans 13 residues. The V end lost 5 bases, the J end lost 8 bases, and 16 bases lay between the germline ends. Researchers collected about 10 milliliters of peripheral blood from every single donor. PBMCs were isolated at a quantity of at least 6 million per sample. This clonotype was detected a few times.

The sample comprised blood. The genes are TRBV30 and TRBJ2-1; tentatively, D is TRBD2 (6 bases). The source is a woman in her 30s in good health. The CDR3 DNA is TGTGCCTGGGATTTGGACTATCTCCATGAGCAGTTCTTC. Protein product: CAWDLDYLHEQFF. Full variable domain (outside the CDR3, taken from reference TRBV30 and TRBJ2-1): SQTIHQWPATLVQPVGSPLSLECTVEGTSNPNLYWYRQAAGRGLQLLFYSVGIGQISSEVPQNLSASRPQDRQFILSSKKLLLSDSGFYLCAWDLDYLHEQFFGPGTRLTVL.